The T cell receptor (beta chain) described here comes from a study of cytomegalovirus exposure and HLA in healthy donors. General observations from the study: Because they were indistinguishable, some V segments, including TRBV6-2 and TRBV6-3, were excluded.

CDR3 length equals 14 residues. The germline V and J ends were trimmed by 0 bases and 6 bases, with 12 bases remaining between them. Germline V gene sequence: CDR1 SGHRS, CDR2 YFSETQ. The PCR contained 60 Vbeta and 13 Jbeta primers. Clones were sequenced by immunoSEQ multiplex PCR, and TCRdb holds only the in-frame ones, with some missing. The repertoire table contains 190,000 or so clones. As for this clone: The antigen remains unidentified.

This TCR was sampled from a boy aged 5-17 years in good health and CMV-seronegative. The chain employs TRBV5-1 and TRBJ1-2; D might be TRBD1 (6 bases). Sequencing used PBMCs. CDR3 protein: CASSLAQGLDGYTF. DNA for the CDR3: TGCGCCAGCAGCTTGGCCCAGGGGTTAGATGGCTACACCTTC. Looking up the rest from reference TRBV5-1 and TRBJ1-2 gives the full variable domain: KAGVTQTPRYLIKTRGQQVTLSCSPISGHRSVSWYQQTPGQGLQFLFEYFSETQRNKGNFPGRFSGRQFSNSRSEMNVSTLELGDSALYLCASSLAQGLDGYTFGSGTRLTVV.